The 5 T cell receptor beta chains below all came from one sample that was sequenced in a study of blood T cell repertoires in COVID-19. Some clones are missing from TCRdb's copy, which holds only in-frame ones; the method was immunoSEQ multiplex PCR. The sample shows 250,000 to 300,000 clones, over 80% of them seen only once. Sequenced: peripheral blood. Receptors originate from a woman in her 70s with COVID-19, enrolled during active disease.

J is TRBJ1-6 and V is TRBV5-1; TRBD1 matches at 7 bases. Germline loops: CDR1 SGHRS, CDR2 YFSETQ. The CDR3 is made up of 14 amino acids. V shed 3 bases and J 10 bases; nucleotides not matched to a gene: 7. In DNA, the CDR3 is TGCGCCAGCAGCTCGGACAGGACCCGATCACCCCTCCACTTT. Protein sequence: CASSSDRTRSPLHF.

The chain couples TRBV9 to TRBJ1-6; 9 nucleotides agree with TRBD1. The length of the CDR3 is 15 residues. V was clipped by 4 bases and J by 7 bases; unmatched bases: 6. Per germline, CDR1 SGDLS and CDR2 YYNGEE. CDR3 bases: TGTGCCAGCAGCTCGGGGGGGACAGGGAATTCACCCCTCCACTTT. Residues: CASSSGGTGNSPLHF. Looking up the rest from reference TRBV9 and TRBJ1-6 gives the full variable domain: DSGVTQTPKHLITATGQRVTLRCSPRSGDLSVYWYQQSLDQGLQFLIQYYNGEERAKGNILERFSAQQFPDLHSELNLSSLELGDSALYFCASSSGGTGNSPLHFGNGTRLTVT.

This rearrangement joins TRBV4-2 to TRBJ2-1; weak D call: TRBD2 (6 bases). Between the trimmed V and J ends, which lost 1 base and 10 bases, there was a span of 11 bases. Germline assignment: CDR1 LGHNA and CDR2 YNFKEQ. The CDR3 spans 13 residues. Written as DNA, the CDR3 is TGTGCCAGCAGCCAAGTTGGGGGAGGAGAGCAGTTCTTC. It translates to CASSQVGGGEQFF.

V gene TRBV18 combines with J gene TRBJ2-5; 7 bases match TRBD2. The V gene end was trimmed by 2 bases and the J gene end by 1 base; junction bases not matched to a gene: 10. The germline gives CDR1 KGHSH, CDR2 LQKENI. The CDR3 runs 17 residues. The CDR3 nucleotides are TGTGCCAGCTCACCAAGAGGAATTAGCGGGCGCCAAGAGACCCAGTACTTC. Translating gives CASSPRGISGRQETQYF.

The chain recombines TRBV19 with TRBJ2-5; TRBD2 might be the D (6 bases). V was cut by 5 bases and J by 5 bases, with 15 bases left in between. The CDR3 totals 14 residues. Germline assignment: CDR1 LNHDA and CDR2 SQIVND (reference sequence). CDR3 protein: CASSSAGGAETQYF. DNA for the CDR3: TGTGCCAGTAGTTCAGCCGGAGGGGCGGAGACCCAGTACTTC.